This entry lists 16 T cell receptor beta chains sequenced from one sample in a study of CD8 T cells in Susac syndrome. RNA was extracted with the RNeasy kit, and a quantity of about 0.45 to 1 ug was reverse transcribed using random hexamers. One entry per CDR3 protein, called by TCRdb with MiXCR from the immunoSEQ multiplex PCR reads. The sample lists 150,000 to 200,000 distinct CDR3 sequences, around 93% occurring once. Sequenced material: CD4+ T cells from PBMCs. The source of these receptors is a human donor in good health.

J is TRBJ2-7 and V is TRBV14, with D possibly TRBD1 on 5 matching bases. Deletions cut 3 bases from V and 0 bases from J, with 12 bases between. The CDR3 extends over 15 amino acids. Germline V gene lookup returns CDR1 SGHDN and CDR2 FVKESK. In nucleotides, the CDR3 is TGTGCCAGCAGCCATTTAGGCAGGGTCTCCTACGAGCAGTACTTC. Translation gives CASSHLGRVSYEQYF.

The V and J genes are TRBV5-1 and TRBJ1-4; D call uncertain. In germline, CDR1 is SGHRS, CDR2 YFSETQ. The CDR3 sequence is 16 residues long. The ends were cut back, 2 bases at V and 3 bases at J, with 14 bases in the middle. CDR3: CASSFLGRAANEKLFF. CDR3 nucleotide sequence: TGCGCCAGCAGCTTCCTCGGGCGCGCGGCTAATGAAAAACTGTTTTTT.

The rearrangement links TRBV5-1 to TRBJ2-1, with D possibly matching TRBD2 (6 bases). Trimming left V 0 bases short and J 2 bases short, with 9 bases between. Germline loops: CDR1 SGHRS, CDR2 YFSETQ. This CDR3 region has 15 residues. The CDR3 protein is CASSLAAGPYNEQFF. For the CDR3, the DNA is TGCGCCAGCAGCTTGGCGGCGGGGCCCTACAATGAGCAGTTCTTC.

V usage is TRBV9 and J usage is TRBJ2-5, with D unresolved. The V end was cut by 3 bases, the J end by 7 bases, with 13 bases between. Germline CDR1 is SGDLS and CDR2 is YYNGEE. This CDR3 spans 13 amino acids. The CDR3 spells CASSADSERTQYF. The DNA for the CDR3 is TGTGCCAGCAGCGCCGACTCCGAACGGACCCAGTACTTC.

This rearrangement joins TRBV28 to TRBJ2-1; D is undetermined. Trimming shortened V by 11 bases and J by 5 bases, and 13 bases separated the two germline ends. The CDR3 runs 12 residues. Germline V gene lookup returns CDR1 MDHEN and CDR2 SYDVKM. CDR3 sequence (DNA): TGTGCCCTATCAAACGTCAACAATGAGCAGTTCTTC. As protein: CALSNVNNEQFF.

The chain joins TRBV6-4 to TRBJ1-5; 9 bases agree with TRBD1. Per the germline V gene, CDR1 is MRHNA and CDR2 is SNTAGT. Trimming at V came to 4 bases and at J to 5 bases, leaving 9 bases not matched to a gene. The CDR3 loop spans 16 amino acids. The CDR3 DNA follows: TGTGCCAGCAGTGTCTTACCGGGACAGGGACATCAGCCCCAGCATTTT. Protein product: CASSVLPGQGHQPQHF.

The chain couples TRBV20-1 to TRBJ2-7, with D possibly being TRBD1 (6 bases). CDR3 length: 13 residues. Germline loops: CDR1 DFQATT, CDR2 SNEGSKA (reference sequence). Trimming pared 1 base from V and 2 bases from J, leaving 9 bases between. DNA for the CDR3: TGCAGTGCTAGAGGGGACACAGCCTACGAGCAGTACTTC. Its translation: CSARGDTAYEQYF.

The V and J genes are TRBV5-1 and TRBJ1-4; D is uncertain. The CDR3 is 13 amino acids. Looked up from germline, CDR1 is SGHRS and CDR2 is YFSETQ. Trimming removed 5 bases at V and 5 bases at J, with 10 bases between. The DNA of the CDR3 is TGCGCCAGCAGGAACAGCCCGAATGAAAAACTGTTTTTT. Translated: CASRNSPNEKLFF. The full variable domain, rest sourced from reference TRBV5-1 and TRBJ1-4, is KAGVTQTPRYLIKTRGQQVTLSCSPISGHRSVSWYQQTPGQGLQFLFEYFSETQRNKGNFPGRFSGRQFSNSRSEMNVSTLELGDSALYLCASRNSPNEKLFFGSGTQLSVL.

The CDR3 sequence: CASSERVNQPQHF. The CDR3 DNA reads TGTGCCAGCAGTGAAAGGGTCAATCAGCCCCAGCATTTT. The rearrangement uses TRBV27 and TRBJ1-5; D gene ambiguous. The CDR3 is 13 amino acids. V lost 5 bases and J lost 3, with 8 bases in between. Looked up from germline, CDR1 is MNHEY and CDR2 is SMNVEV (reference sequence).

The rearrangement links TRBV19 to TRBJ2-1; D remains unclear. V gave up 3 bases and J gave up 9 bases, with 9 bases separating them. Per the germline V gene, CDR1 is LNHDA and CDR2 is SQIVND (reference sequence). The CDR3 extends over 12 amino acids. In nucleotides, the CDR3 is TGTGCCAGTAGTATTTGGTCAGCTGAGCAGTTCTTC. This translates into CASSIWSAEQFF.

V usage is TRBV4-1 and J usage is TRBJ1-5, with TRBD1 matching over 7 bases. Trimming took 1 base from V and 0 from J; bases not matched to a gene: 3. Germline CDR1 is MGHRA and CDR2 is YSYEKL. CDR3 length: 16 residues. CDR3 loop: CASSQGTGYSNQPQHF. As DNA, the CDR3 is TGCGCCAGCAGCCAAGGGACAGGATATAGCAATCAGCCCCAGCATTTT.

In nucleotides, the CDR3 is TGTGCCAGCAGCTCGACTAGCGGGACTTACAATGAGCAGTTCTTC. This gives the protein CASSSTSGTYNEQFF. V is TRBV7-3 and J is TRBJ2-1, with 11 bases matching TRBD2. Germline V gives CDR1 SGHTA, CDR2 FQGTGA. The CDR3 loop spans 15 amino acids. With V trimmed by 4 bases and J by 4 bases, 3 bases remained unmatched.

V usage is TRBV7-9 and J usage is TRBJ1-4; 7 bases fit TRBD1. The ends lost 4 bases at V and 8 bases at J; junction bases unmatched: 7. Germline V gene sequence: CDR1 SEHNR, CDR2 FQNEAQ (reference sequence). The CDR3 runs 14 residues. Here the CDR3 DNA reads TGTGCCAGCAGCTCGCAGGGAGGGGGCGAAAAACTGTTTTTT. It yields the protein CASSSQGGGEKLFF.

The chain recombines TRBV4-1 with TRBJ2-3, with TRBD2 as a possible D gene (5 bases). Per germline, CDR1 MGHRA and CDR2 YSYEKL. The V gene lost 0 bases and the J gene lost 10 bases, with 11 bases spanning the gap. CDR3 length equals 13 residues. CDR3 loop: CASSQERGNAQYF. CDR3 in DNA: TGCGCCAGCAGCCAAGAGAGAGGGAACGCGCAGTATTTT.

J is TRBJ1-1 and V is TRBV7-9, with a weak D call TRBD1 (5 bases). Germline V CDR1 and CDR2: SEHNR, FQNEAQ (reference sequence). Trimming shortened V by 8 bases and J by 3 bases, and 10 bases separated the two germline ends. The CDR3 loop spans 12 amino acids. DNA of the CDR3: TGTGCCAGCGGGGACGGGTACACTGAAGCTTTCTTT. The encoded protein is CASGDGYTEAFF. The full variable domain, its missing parts supplied by reference TRBV7-9 and TRBJ1-1, is DTGVSQNPRHKITKRGQNVTFRCDPISEHNRLYWYRQTLGQGPEFLTYFQNEAQLEKSRLLSDRFSAERPKGSFSTLEIQRTEQGDSAMYLCASGDGYTEAFFGQGTRLTVV.

This chain connects TRBV20-1 to TRBJ2-7; 7 bases map to TRBD2. J gave up 2 bases and V 3 bases, and 7 bases lay outside the gene matches. The CDR3 runs to 14 residues. Germline CDR1 and CDR2: DFQATT and SNEGSKA (reference sequence). The CDR3 DNA follows: TGCAGTGCTAGGGCCTGGAGCGGGACCTACGAGCAGTACTTC. Its translation is CSARAWSGTYEQYF.